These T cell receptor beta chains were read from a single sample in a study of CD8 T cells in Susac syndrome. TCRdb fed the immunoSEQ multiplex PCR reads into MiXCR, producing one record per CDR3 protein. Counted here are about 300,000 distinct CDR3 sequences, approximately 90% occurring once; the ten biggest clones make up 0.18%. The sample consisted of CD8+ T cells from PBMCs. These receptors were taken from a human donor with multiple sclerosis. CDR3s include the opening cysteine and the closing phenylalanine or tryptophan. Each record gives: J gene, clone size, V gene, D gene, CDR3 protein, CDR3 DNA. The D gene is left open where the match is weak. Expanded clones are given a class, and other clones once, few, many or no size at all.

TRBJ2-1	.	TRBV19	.	CASSPGTIGQFF	TGTGCCAGTAGTCCTGGGACGATTGGACAGTTCTTC
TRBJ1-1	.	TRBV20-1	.	CSAVRREAFF	TGCAGTGCTGTGCGGAGGGAAGCTTTCTTT
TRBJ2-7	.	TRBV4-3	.	CASSQGRGAYEQYF	TGCGCCAGCAGCCAGGGCAGGGGGGCCTACGAGCAGTACTTC
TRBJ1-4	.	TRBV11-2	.	CASSSPAGTFNEKLFF	TGTGCCAGCAGCTCCCCGGCCGGGACCTTTAATGAAAAACTGTTTTTT
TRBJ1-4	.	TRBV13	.	CASSLGLPNEKLFF	TGTGCCAGCAGCCTAGGCTTACCTAATGAAAAACTGTTTTTT
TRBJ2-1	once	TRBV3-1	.	CASSQGQAGDEQFF	TGTGCCAGCAGCCAGGGACAAGCGGGCGATGAGCAGTTCTTC
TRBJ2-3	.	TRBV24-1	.	CATSDSWADRGDTQYF	TGTGCCACCAGTGATTCCTGGGCGGACCGAGGGGATACGCAGTATTTT
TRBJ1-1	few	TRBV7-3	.	CASSYGTPNTEAFF	TGTGCCAGCAGTTACGGGACACCGAACACTGAAGCTTTCTTT
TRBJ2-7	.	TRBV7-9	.	CASRTGDGRGTGEQYF	TGTGCCAGCAGAACAGGAGACGGCAGGGGCACGGGAGAGCAGTACTTC
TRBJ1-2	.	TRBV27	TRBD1	CASSFLSGQGGDGYTF	TGTGCCAGCAGTTTCCTTTCGGGACAGGGCGGTGACGGCTACACCTTC
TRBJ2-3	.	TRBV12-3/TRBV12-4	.	CASSFTGASTDTQYF	TGTGCCAGCAGTTTTACGGGGGCGAGCACAGATACGCAGTATTTT
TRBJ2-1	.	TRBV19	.	CASSIVQSSYNEQFF	TGTGCCAGTAGTATAGTTCAGAGCTCCTACAATGAGCAGTTCTTC
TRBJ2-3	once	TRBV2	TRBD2	CASSEAGGPDTQYF	TGTGCCAGCAGTGAGGCGGGGGGGCCGGATACGCAGTATTTT
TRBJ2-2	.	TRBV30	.	CARSPPLHTGELFF	TGTGCCCGGAGTCCACCCTTACACACCGGGGAGCTGTTTTTT
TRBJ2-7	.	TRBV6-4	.	CASSAAWGQYF	TGTGCCAGCAGTGCCGCTTGGGGGCAGTACTTC
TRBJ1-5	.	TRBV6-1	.	CASSPGGPLWRNQPQHF	TGTGCCAGCAGCCCGGGGGGACCGCTCTGGAGGAATCAGCCCCAGCATTTT
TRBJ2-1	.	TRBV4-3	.	CASSQGLVVLGNEQFF	TGCGCCAGCAGCCAAGGACTAGTGGTGTTGGGCAATGAGCAGTTCTTC
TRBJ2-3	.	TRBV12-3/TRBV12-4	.	CASSSTGPDTQYF	TGTGCCAGCAGTTCCACAGGCCCAGATACGCAGTATTTT
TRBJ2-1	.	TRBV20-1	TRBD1	CSAPADRAYNEQFF	TGCAGTGCTCCTGCGGACAGGGCATACAATGAGCAGTTCTTC
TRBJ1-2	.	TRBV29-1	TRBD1	CSVDRLGGTVGGYTF	TGCAGCGTTGACCGCTTAGGCGGGACAGTAGGTGGCTACACCTTC
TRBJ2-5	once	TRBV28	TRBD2	CASSAVGLAEQETQYF	TGTGCCAGCAGTGCAGTAGGACTAGCGGAACAAGAGACCCAGTACTTC
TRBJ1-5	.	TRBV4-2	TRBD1	CASSQETGQQPQHF	TGTGCCAGCAGCCAAGAGACAGGGCAACAGCCCCAGCATTTT
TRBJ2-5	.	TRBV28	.	CASSPMVISQETQYF	TGTGCCAGCAGTCCCATGGTTATTTCCCAAGAGACCCAGTACTTC
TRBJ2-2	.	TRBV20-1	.	CSARDWLENTGELFF	TGCAGTGCTAGAGATTGGCTAGAAAACACCGGGGAGCTGTTTTTT
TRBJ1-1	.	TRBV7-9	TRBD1	CASSAGTGGAFF	TGTGCCAGCAGCGCCGGGACAGGAGGCGCTTTCTTT
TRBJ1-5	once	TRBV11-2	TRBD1	CASSPSPQGGQPQHF	TGTGCCAGCAGCCCGAGCCCCCAGGGGGGGCAGCCCCAGCATTTT